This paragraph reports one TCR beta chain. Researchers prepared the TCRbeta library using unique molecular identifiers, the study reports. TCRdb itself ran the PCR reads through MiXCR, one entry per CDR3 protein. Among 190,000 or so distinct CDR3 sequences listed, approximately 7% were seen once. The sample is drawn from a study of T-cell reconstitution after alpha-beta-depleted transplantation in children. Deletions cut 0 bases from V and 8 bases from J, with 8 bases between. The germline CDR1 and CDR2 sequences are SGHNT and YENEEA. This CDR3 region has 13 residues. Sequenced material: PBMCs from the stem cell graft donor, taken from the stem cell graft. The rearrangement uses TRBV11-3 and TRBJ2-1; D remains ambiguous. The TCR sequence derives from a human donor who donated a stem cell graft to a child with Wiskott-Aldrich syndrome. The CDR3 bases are TGTGCCAGCAGCTTAGAAGGTTGGGATGAGCAGTTCTTC. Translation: CASSLEGWDEQFF.